By share, the clone carrying this T cell receptor beta chain counts as medium-sized (0.01 to 0.1%). Its antigen remains unknown. Generated by immunoSEQ multiplex PCR, the TCRdb table keeps only in-frame clones and is missing some. The sample has approximately 79,000 clones; 65% to 85% are singletons. This specimen belongs to a study of PD-1 blockade in mismatch repair-deficient tumors. Study-level results: Tumor-resident clones, often absent from pretreatment blood, expanded after pembrolizumab and then contracted.

This CDR3 has 14 amino acids. In germline, CDR1 is SEHNR, CDR2 FQNEAQ (reference sequence). Trimming left V 3 bases short and J 4 bases short, with 13 bases between. The sequence was obtained from an adult with mismatch repair-deficient cancer. This specimen was peripheral blood, taken 44 weeks after starting pembrolizumab. The rearrangement links TRBV7-9 to TRBJ2-7; D gene ambiguous. CDR3 amino acids: CASSLSTESYEQYF. The CDR3 bases are TGTGCCAGCAGCTTGTCGACGGAGTCGTACGAGCAGTACTTC.